The next 21 T cell receptor beta chains were all read from a single sample in a study of blood T cell repertoires in COVID-19. Libraries were prepared by immunoSEQ multiplex PCR; TCRdb keeps only in-frame clonotypes and omits some of them. The sample contains 200,000 to 300,000 clones, about 91% of which appear only once. Source material: PBMCs or T cells enriched from blood (not recorded which). These receptors all come from a woman in her forties with acute COVID-19.

The genes are TRBV9 and TRBJ2-2; the match to TRBD1 covers 8 bases. J lost 7 bases, V lost 3 bases, and 14 bases had no gene match. Germline CDR1 reads SGDLS; CDR2 reads YYNGEE. This CDR3 spans 17 amino acids. CDR3 sequence (DNA): TGTGCCAGCAGCGCGGACAGGGTTGGTCCTATAGGCGGGGAGCTGTTTTTT. This sequence encodes CASSADRVGPIGGELFF.

The chain is built from TRBV5-1 and TRBJ2-5, with 7 bases lining up with TRBD1. Germline V gives CDR1 SGHRS, CDR2 YFSETQ. The CDR3 spans 15 residues. Trimming at V came to 6 bases and at J to 5 bases, leaving 13 bases not matched to a gene. CDR3 amino acids: CASMGATGVRETQYF. The CDR3 nucleotides are TGCGCCAGCATGGGGGCCACAGGGGTGAGGGAGACCCAGTACTTC.

The chain recombines TRBV5-4 with TRBJ1-1, with D possibly matching TRBD1 (5 bases). The V end was cut by 4 bases, the J end by 5 bases, with 9 bases between. The germline V gene has CDR1 SGHNT and CDR2 YYREEE (reference sequence). The CDR3 extends over 12 amino acids. CDR3 loop: CASSGGGTEAFF. As DNA, the CDR3 is TGTGCCAGCAGCGGGGGGGGTACTGAAGCTTTCTTT.

The CDR3 here is CASSLGGRVQPQHF. The CDR3 nucleotides read TGTGCCAGCAGCTTAGGGGGGCGGGTTCAGCCCCAGCATTTT. The chain uses TRBV7-9 and TRBJ1-5; D is perhaps TRBD1 (6 bases). Per the germline V gene, CDR1 is SEHNR and CDR2 is FQNEAQ (reference sequence). Trimming left V 1 base short and J 6 bases short, with 10 bases between. CDR3 size: 14 residues.

The chain is built from TRBV5-1 and TRBJ2-3; TRBD1 aligns across 7 bases. Germline lookup yields CDR1 SGHRS and CDR2 YFSETQ. The CDR3 is 15 residues long. Trimming at V came to 4 bases and at J to 0 bases, leaving 5 bases not matched to a gene. In DNA, the CDR3 is TGCGCCAGCAGCGGGCTGGGACAGAGCACAGATACGCAGTATTTT. This translates into CASSGLGQSTDTQYF.

The chain combines TRBV10-3 with TRBJ2-2; 8 nucleotides line up with TRBD2. The CDR3 loop spans 15 amino acids. V lost 7 bases to trimming and J lost 3 bases; unmatched junction nucleotides: 7. From germline, CDR1 is ENHRY and CDR2 SYGVKD. The CDR3 coding sequence is TGTGCCATCAAGGGTAGCGGGACGGACACCGGGGAGCTGTTTTTT. Amino acids: CAIKGSGTDTGELFF.

J is TRBJ1-2 and V is TRBV5-1; unclear D gene. V was pared by 4 bases and J by 0 bases, with 10 bases between. The germline V gene encodes CDR1 SGHRS and CDR2 YFSETQ. The CDR3 is made up of 14 amino acids. The chain's CDR3 is CASSGDGANYGYTF. The CDR3 nucleotides read TGCGCCAGCAGCGGTGACGGAGCTAACTATGGCTACACCTTC. Supplemented by reference TRBV5-1 and TRBJ1-2, the full variable domain reads KAGVTQTPRYLIKTRGQQVTLSCSPISGHRSVSWYQQTPGQGLQFLFEYFSETQRNKGNFPGRFSGRQFSNSRSEMNVSTLELGDSALYLCASSGDGANYGYTFGSGTRLTVV.

The V and J genes are TRBV7-2 and TRBJ2-1; 11 bases match TRBD2. After removal of 5 bases from V and 1 base from J, the junction contained 4 bases not matched to a gene. The germline CDR1 and CDR2 sequences are SGHTA and FQGNSA. The CDR3 has 16 amino acids. The CDR3 sequence is CASSRVAGGSYNEQFF. CDR3 DNA: TGTGCCAGCAGCCGTGTAGCGGGAGGGTCCTACAATGAGCAGTTCTTC.

The chain combines TRBV7-2 with TRBJ2-1, with 11 positions matching TRBD1. The V gene's germline CDR1 is SGHTA and CDR2 FQGNSA. V shed 1 base and J 7 bases; nucleotides not matched to a gene: 6. CDR3 length: 16 residues. The CDR3 sequence is CASSLVGGTGGNEQFF. As DNA, the CDR3 is TGTGCCAGCAGCTTAGTTGGTGGGACAGGGGGAAATGAGCAGTTCTTC. Full variable domain (missing parts from reference TRBV7-2 and TRBJ2-1): GAGVSQSPSNKVTEKGKDVELRCDPISGHTALYWYRQSLGQGLEFLIYFQGNSAPDKSGLPSDRFSAERTGGSVSTLTIQRTQQEDSAVYLCASSLVGGTGGNEQFFGPGTRLTVL.

V and J are TRBV19 and TRBJ1-1, with TRBD1 matching 7 bases. The CDR3 spans 16 residues. Germline assignment: CDR1 LNHDA and CDR2 SQIVND (reference sequence). The V gene end was trimmed by 3 bases and the J gene end by 0 bases; junction bases not matched to a gene: 7. CDR3 in DNA: TGTGCCAGTAGTATTCCCACCGGACAGGTGAACACTGAAGCTTTCTTT. Translating it yields CASSIPTGQVNTEAFF.

The V gene is TRBV2, the J gene TRBJ1-3; 8 nucleotides align to TRBD1. Trimming removed 5 bases from V and 4 bases from J; junction bases left unmatched: 4. This CDR3 comprises 14 residues. Germline V CDR1 and CDR2: SNHLY, FYNNEI. The CDR3 sequence is CASSLQGGGNTIYF. Here the CDR3 DNA reads TGTGCCAGCAGTCTACAGGGGGGAGGAAACACCATATATTTT.

The CDR3 coding sequence is TGTGCCAGCAGCCTCCAGAAGTCGCACTACGAGCAGTACTTC. The encoded protein is CASSLQKSHYEQYF. V gene TRBV7-9 combines with J gene TRBJ2-7, with D unclear. Germline CDR1 SEHNR, CDR2 FQNEAQ (reference sequence). CDR3 size: 14 residues. The ends were cut back, 5 bases at V and 3 bases at J, with 14 bases in the middle.

This chain links TRBV9 with TRBJ2-1; 9 bases are a match to TRBD2. V dropped 4 bases and J dropped 10; count of bases not matched to a gene: 9. This CDR3 contains 14 residues. Germline V CDR1 and CDR2: SGDLS, YYNGEE. The CDR3 region has the DNA TGTGCCAGCAGCATAAATAGCGGGGGAAGGGAGCAGTTCTTC. It encodes CASSINSGGREQFF.

This chain links TRBV2 with TRBJ1-2, with 8 bases identical to TRBD1. This CDR3 is 13 amino acids long. Unmatched junction bases numbered 7, after V lost 5 bases and J lost 8 bases. The V gene's germline CDR1 is SNHLY and CDR2 FYNNEI. This chain's CDR3 is CASSRTGWEGYTF. The CDR3 DNA is TGTGCCAGCAGTAGGACAGGGTGGGAAGGCTACACCTTC.

The gene calls are TRBV6-2 or TRBV6-3 and TRBJ1-1, with D perhaps TRBD1 (5 bases). Germline lookup yields CDR1 MNHEY and CDR2 SVGEGT. CDR3 size: 15 residues. V dropped 4 bases and J dropped 3 bases, with 15 bases sitting between them. CDR3 bases: TGTGCCAGCAGTTCGCCGCAGGGAGGGGACACTGAAGCTTTCTTT. It encodes CASSSPQGGDTEAFF.

This clone was picked up one time. The chain uses TRBV6-5 and TRBJ1-6, with D unresolved. The length of the CDR3 is 15 residues. Germline-derived CDR1 and CDR2 are MNHEY and SVGAGI. The V gene lost 6 bases and the J gene lost 6 bases, with 15 bases spanning the gap. The CDR3 DNA follows: TGTGCCAGCAGCCTCGGTGGAGGGCCTAATTCACCCCTCCACTTT. This translates into CASSLGGGPNSPLHF.

Note on this clone: Other DNA sequences from this sample encode an identical CDR3 as well. This chain uses TRBV5-1 with TRBJ2-3; 7 bases align to TRBD1. Germline-derived CDR1 and CDR2 are SGHRS and YFSETQ. CDR3 length equals 15 residues. Unmatched junction bases numbered 6, after V lost 2 bases and J lost 3 bases. CDR3 bases: TGCGCCAGCAGCTTACAGGGGTTATCGACAGATACGCAGTATTTT. It translates to CASSLQGLSTDTQYF.

The chain has TRBV18 and TRBJ1-2; 8 nucleotides agree with TRBD1. The CDR3 has 16 residues. The germline CDR1 and CDR2 sequences are KGHSH and LQKENI. V shed 2 bases and J 3 bases; nucleotides not matched to a gene: 8. CDR3 loop: CASSPRQGALDYGYTF. In DNA, the CDR3 is TGTGCCAGCTCACCAAGGCAGGGGGCCCTAGACTATGGCTACACCTTC.

V gene TRBV6-2 or TRBV6-3 combines with J gene TRBJ2-5, with TRBD2 as a possible D gene (5 bases). V lost 0 bases and J lost 5, with 13 bases in between. The CDR3 consists of 15 residues. Germline CDR1 reads MNHEY; CDR2 reads SVGEGT. This chain's CDR3 is CASSYSLGGGETQYF. In DNA form, the CDR3 reads TGTGCCAGCAGTTACTCGCTGGGTGGCGGGGAGACCCAGTACTTC.

This clone appeared a single time. The CDR3 bases are TGCAGCGTTGAAGGCGGGACTAGCGGGGGCACAGATACGCAGTATTTT. It specifies CSVEGGTSGGTDTQYF. The chain employs TRBV29-1 and TRBJ2-3; 13 bases map to TRBD2. The germline gives CDR1 SQVTM, CDR2 ANQGSEA. The CDR3 runs to 16 residues. With V trimmed by 1 base and J by 1 base, 2 bases remained unmatched.

The chain is built from TRBV5-5 and TRBJ1-5, with TRBD1 matching over 9 bases. V was pared by 0 bases and J by 2 bases, with 6 bases of the junction left unmatched. CDR1 SGHKS and CDR2 YYEKEE come from the germline V gene (reference sequence). CDR3 length equals 17 residues. In DNA form, the CDR3 reads TGTGCCAGCAGCTTGGGGACAGGGGCAAGTGGCAATCAGCCCCAGCATTTT. It codes for CASSLGTGASGNQPQHF.